This section outlines one T cell receptor beta chain sequence together with its context. The data derive from a study of blood T cell repertoires in COVID-19. Trimming pared 3 bases from V and 4 bases from J, leaving 15 bases between. Germline V gene lookup returns CDR1 LGHNA and CDR2 YNFKEQ. The CDR3 loop spans 15 amino acids. Clones were sequenced by immunoSEQ multiplex PCR, and TCRdb holds only the in-frame ones, with some missing. The profile shows fewer than 250,000 clones, roughly 82% of them singletons. This rearrangement joins TRBV4-2 to TRBJ1-1; D is possibly TRBD1 (5 bases). The TCR originated in a woman aged 50 to 65 who had recovered from COVID-19. The sample was PBMCs or T cells enriched from blood (not recorded which). Written as DNA, the CDR3 is TGTGCCAGCAGCCAGCTTCCCGGAGGGGTCACTGAAGCTTTCTTT. Protein: CASSQLPGGVTEAFF.